This T cell receptor beta chain derives from a study of Graves' ophthalmopathy and Graves' hyperthyroidism. This clonotype was detected many times. The antigen is not known. Findings of the study overall: Most thyroid-expanded clonotypes exceeding 0.001 frequency were also found in blood.

Amplification of the TCR beta CDR3 regions used RNA transcripts (as template). Scientists carried out first-round RT-PCR using HTBI primers and then a second-round multiplex PCR. Using its own MiXCR run on the multiplex PCR reads, TCRdb lists one record per CDR3 protein. The repertoire holds about 740,000 distinct CDR3 sequences, with 35% to 50% as singletons. Additional autoimmune diseases, uncontrolled infections, pregnancy or lactation disqualified patients. The CDR3 consists of 13 residues. V was cut by 10 bases and J by 4 bases, with 16 bases left in between. Germline CDR1 SNHLY, CDR2 FYNNEI. This sequence joins TRBV2 and TRBJ1-2, with TRBD1 as a possible D gene (6 bases). The sequenced sample was peripheral blood. This sequence originates from an adult man with Graves' ophthalmopathy. The CDR3 region has the DNA TGTGCCACGGGGGGCCAGTTGGGCTATGGCTACACCTTC. Encoded protein: CATGGQLGYGYTF.